This TCR beta chain derives from a study of control samples from healthy donors and cancer patients (dated by TCRdb to 2020 to 2022). Of note for this clone: Its binding antigen is unknown. One base away there is no much larger clone; base qualities are not given.

There are 16 amino acids in the CDR3, from cysteine to phenylalanine inclusive. The only DNA kept is the CDR3, 48 bases in frame from the first base. CDR1 and CDR2 are read off the germline V gene as SNHLY and FYNNEI. Trimming at the junction amounts to 2 bases on V and 2 bases on J, and the germline ends lie 13 bases apart. The library was produced with the immunoSEQ multiplex PCR assay. The source is immuneACCESS, and TCRdb retained only in-frame sequences with V and J called. Part of the clones is not carried over; for the studies checked, unresolved V genes explain less than half of this, and the remainder is unexplained. Recorded for this sample are about 96,000 clones; 85% to 95% of them occurred a single time. Of the sample, 8% falls within the top ten clones.

This chain is built from TRBV2 and TRBJ1-5; the D gene is not confidently resolved. The clonotype was recovered from a man aged 18-30 years in good health. Source material: blood. The CDR3 protein is CASSENAGFGNQPQHF. The nucleotides are TGTGCCAGCAGTGAAAACGCGGGGTTCGGCAATCAGCCCCAGCATTTT.